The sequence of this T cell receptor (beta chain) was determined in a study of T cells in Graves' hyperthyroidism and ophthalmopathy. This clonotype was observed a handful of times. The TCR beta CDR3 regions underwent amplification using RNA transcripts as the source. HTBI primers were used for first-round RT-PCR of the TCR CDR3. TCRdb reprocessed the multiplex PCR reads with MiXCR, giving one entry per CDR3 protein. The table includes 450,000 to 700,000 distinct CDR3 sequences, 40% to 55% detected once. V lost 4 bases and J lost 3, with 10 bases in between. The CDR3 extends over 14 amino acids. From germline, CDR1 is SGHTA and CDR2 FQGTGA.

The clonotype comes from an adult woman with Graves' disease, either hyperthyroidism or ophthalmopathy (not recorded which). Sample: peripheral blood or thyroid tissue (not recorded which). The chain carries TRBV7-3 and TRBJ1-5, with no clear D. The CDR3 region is CASSWTLDNQPQHF. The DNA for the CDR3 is TGTGCCAGCAGCTGGACCCTTGACAATCAGCCCCAGCATTTT.